This T cell receptor (beta chain) is drawn from a study of a mutant IDH1 vaccine in newly diagnosed glioma. About the study: Commencement of vaccination occurred 4-6 weeks following radiotherapy alone, or concurrently with temozolomide cycles. Therapy received beforehand was radiotherapy, temozolomide, or both, with most patients given both. Study-level results: Altogether, 93.3% of patients exhibited vaccine-induced immune responses.

This table comes from immunoSEQ multiplex PCR, and its TCRdb copy is limited to in-frame clones, with some not included. The sample holds about 56,000 clones; about 87% are singletons and the top ten take roughly 4.8%. In regard to this clone: Antigen specificity is unknown.

Trimming took off 4 bases at V and 6 bases at J, with 12 bases between the two ends. Germline assignment: CDR1 SGHRS and CDR2 YFSETQ. The CDR3 spans 13 residues. Time point of the sample: week 5, during vaccination. The investigators gave 300 ug of mutant IDH1 20-mer peptide in each vaccine dose, together with topical imiquimod. The donor cohort comprised cases of new WHO grade 3 or 4 IDH1-mutant, ATRX-lost astrocytoma. This rearrangement joins TRBV5-1 to TRBJ2-3; TRBD2 is a possible D gene (5 bases). Sequencing was performed on PBMCs, taken from a glioma patient whose treatment included an IDH1 peptide vaccine. The TCR sequence derives from a woman in her 40s with glioma. Here the CDR3 reads CASSTTSLDTQYF. The DNA for the CDR3 is TGCGCCAGCAGCACCACTAGTTTGGATACGCAGTATTTT.